This TCR beta chain was identified during a study of long-term antiretroviral therapy in people with HIV. The study's findings and limits: Regardless of time point, clones expanded before ART dominated the repertoire.

The CDR3 has 14 amino acids. V gave up 0 bases and J gave up 7 bases, with 12 bases separating them. The V gene's germline CDR1 is SGHRS and CDR2 YFSETQ. Researchers report immunoSEQ v3.0 was run at survey level. Each sample aimed for roughly 40,000-50,000 sequenced T-cell genomes. This table comes from immunoSEQ multiplex PCR, and its TCRdb copy is limited to in-frame clones, with some not included. In the table there are over 25,000 clones, 93% of which are singletons. As to this clone: What it binds is not known.

The receptor's source is a man in his forties or fifties with HIV. V and J are TRBV5-1 and TRBJ2-3; possibly TRBD2 for D (5 bases). The sample in question was unsorted PBMCs, obtained 6.2 years after starting antiretroviral therapy. This CDR3 reads CASSLAPGEHTQYF. CDR3 sequence (DNA): TGCGCCAGCAGCTTGGCCCCCGGGGAGCATACGCAGTATTTT.